This passage covers 19 T cell receptor beta chains from one sample sequenced in a study of neoadjuvant nivolumab and ipilimumab in lung cancer. The data were produced by immunoSEQ multiplex PCR, yet TCRdb's version contains in-frame clones alone and is incomplete. The sample has around 7,500 clones; around 80% are singletons. The sequences come from tumor tissue, collected after neoadjuvant nivolumab, alone or with ipilimumab, at or shortly before surgery. These receptors were collected from an adult with non-small cell lung cancer.

V usage is TRBV5-1 and J usage is TRBJ1-2, with D possibly TRBD1 on 6 matching bases. The germline V gene encodes CDR1 SGHRS and CDR2 YFSETQ. Deletions cut 0 bases from V and 7 bases from J, with 19 bases between. The CDR3 covers 16 residues. CDR3 nucleotides: TGCGCCAGCAGCTTGGACGGTGACCTCCGGGGGCTTGGCTACACCTTC. It translates to CASSLDGDLRGLGYTF.

The CDR3 DNA reads as TGTGCCAGCAGCCGCAACAGGGGCGAGGTGAACACTGAAGCTTTCTTT. Its protein is CASSRNRGEVNTEAFF. The chain couples TRBV16 to TRBJ1-1, with 7 bases aligning to TRBD1. Germline-derived CDR1 and CDR2 are KGHSY and FQNENV. The CDR3 totals 16 residues. V gave up 4 bases and J gave up 0 bases; unmatched junction bases: 8.

V is TRBV10-3 and J is TRBJ2-7, with D perhaps given as TRBD1 or TRBD2 (6 bases each). This CDR3 has 12 residues. The ends were cut back, 11 bases at V and 9 bases at J, with 20 bases in the middle. The germline CDR1 and CDR2 sequences are ENHRY and SYGVKD. The CDR3 here is CAARGTEGGQYF. CDR3 DNA sequence: TGTGCCGCCCGTGGGACTGAAGGGGGGCAGTACTTC.

The rearrangement links TRBV6-1 to TRBJ2-7; tentatively, D is TRBD1 (6 bases). There are 14 residues in the CDR3. V was cut by 7 bases and J by 3 bases, with 16 bases left in between. The germline gives CDR1 MNHNS, CDR2 SASEGT. CDR3 residues: CASMGKGGDYEQYF. The DNA of the CDR3 is TGTGCCAGCATGGGGAAAGGGGGAGACTACGAGCAGTACTTC.

There are a few counts of this clone. Written as DNA, the CDR3 is TGTGCCAGCACCCATAGGGATAGCGGGGGGGCCGGTGAGCAGTTCTTC. Translation gives CASTHRDSGGAGEQFF. This chain connects TRBV5-4 to TRBJ2-1; 11 bases are shared with TRBD2. Trimming removed 6 bases from V and 9 bases from J; junction bases left unmatched: 14. Germline CDR1 reads SGHNT; CDR2 reads YYREEE (reference sequence). CDR3 size: 16 residues.

J is TRBJ2-2 and V is TRBV5-1; D might be TRBD1 (6 bases). The CDR3 runs to 15 residues. Trimming stripped 0 bases from V and 5 bases from J, with 11 bases between. Per the germline V gene, CDR1 is SGHRS and CDR2 is YFSETQ. CDR3 amino acids: CASSLGTARTGELFF. CDR3 DNA: TGCGCCAGCAGCTTGGGGACAGCCAGGACCGGGGAGCTGTTTTTT.

The V call is TRBV2, the J call TRBJ2-7, with TRBD2 matching 8 bases. The V segment lost 9 bases and the J segment 7 bases; nucleotides outside the gene matches: 14. The length of the CDR3 is 14 residues. Germline V gene data show CDR1 as SNHLY and CDR2 as FYNNEI. CDR3 residues: CARGTRARSGEQYF. CDR3 bases: TGTGCCAGGGGGACTAGAGCCAGGTCGGGAGAGCAGTACTTC.

This clone appeared a few times. The chain employs TRBV4-1 and TRBJ2-7; D is ambiguous. This CDR3 is 12 amino acids long. Germline CDR1 reads MGHRA; CDR2 reads YSYEKL. Trimming took off 1 base at V and 7 bases at J, with 8 bases between the two ends. CDR3 DNA: TGCGCCAGCAGCCAAGCCCTCGGGGAGCAGTACTTC. This gives the protein CASSQALGEQYF.

Notes on this clone: Other DNA sequences of this sample code for an identical CDR3. The chain uses TRBV5-1 and TRBJ1-1, with TRBD1 matching over 7 bases. The CDR3 totals 14 residues. From germline, CDR1 is SGHRS and CDR2 YFSETQ. The J segment lost 6 bases and the V segment lost 0 bases, leaving 5 bases of the junction unmatched. The CDR3 nucleotides are TGCGCCAGCAGCTTGGCAGGGGGACTCTCTGAAGCTTTCTTT. This sequence encodes CASSLAGGLSEAFF.

J is TRBJ2-3 and V is TRBV7-2; D gene ambiguous. Per germline, CDR1 SGHTA and CDR2 FQGNSA. There are 15 residues in the CDR3. Trimming stripped 5 bases from V and 1 base from J, with 13 bases between. CDR3: CASSPNRVGTDTQYF. CDR3 nucleotides: TGTGCCAGCAGCCCCAACCGGGTAGGCACAGATACGCAGTATTTT. The entire variable domain, with the rest obtained from reference TRBV7-2 and TRBJ2-3, is as follows: GAGVSQSPSNKVTEKGKDVELRCDPISGHTALYWYRQSLGQGLEFLIYFQGNSAPDKSGLPSDRFSAERTGGSVSTLTIQRTQQEDSAVYLCASSPNRVGTDTQYFGPGTRLTVL.

This clone was counted between two and nine times. V usage is TRBV7-9 and J usage is TRBJ2-1, with D uncertain. This CDR3 has 12 amino acids. CDR1 is SEHNR and CDR2 is FQNEAQ in the germline V gene (reference sequence). Trimming left V 1 base short and J 9 bases short, with 7 bases between. The CDR3 DNA follows: TGTGCCAGCAGCTTAGGTGTATCTGAGCAGTTCTTC. It encodes CASSLGVSEQFF.

The chain employs TRBV13 and TRBJ2-5, with 9 bases that match TRBD1. The CDR3 length is 15 residues. Per germline, CDR1 PRHDT and CDR2 FYEKMQ (reference sequence). Germline trimming cut 4 bases from V and 3 bases from J; bases unmatched to any gene: 6. The CDR3 reads CASSSRQGVKETQYF. The CDR3 nucleotides are TGTGCCAGCAGCTCCCGACAGGGGGTTAAAGAGACCCAGTACTTC.

The DNA of the CDR3 is TGTGCCAGCTCACCATCGACAGGGTCCTACGAGCAGTACTTC. Translating gives CASSPSTGSYEQYF. The chain couples TRBV18 to TRBJ2-7; TRBD1 matches at 7 bases. The CDR3 is made up of 14 amino acids. V trimming: 2 bases; J trimming: 1 base; junction bases outside the gene matches: 2. Germline V gene lookup returns CDR1 KGHSH and CDR2 LQKENI. The whole variable domain, filled in from reference TRBV18 and TRBJ2-7, reads NAGVMQNPRHLVRRRGQEARLRCSPMKGHSHVYWYRQLPEEGLKFMVYLQKENIIDESGMPKERFSAEFPKEGPSILRIQQVVRGDSAAYFCASSPSTGSYEQYFGPGTRLTVT.

This clone was found a few times. This chain links TRBV9 with TRBJ1-1, with TRBD1 matching over 9 bases. This CDR3 spans 16 amino acids. The V and J ends lost 4 bases and 3 bases, in that order; junction bases with no gene match: 10. Per the germline V gene, CDR1 is SGDLS and CDR2 is YYNGEE. CDR3 loop: CASSPGTGLRDTEAFF. CDR3 nucleotide sequence: TGTGCCAGCAGCCCGGGGACAGGGTTGCGTGACACTGAAGCTTTCTTT.

This clone came up a few times. The chain is built from TRBV6-5 and TRBJ2-1, with 8 bases aligning to TRBD2. Trimming at V came to 6 bases and at J to 8 bases, leaving 9 bases not matched to a gene. This CDR3 is 14 amino acids long. From germline, CDR1 is MNHEY and CDR2 SVGAGI. CDR3 DNA: TGTGCCAGCAGCTCCGGGACTAGTGGCTATGAGCAGTTCTTC. This gives the protein CASSSGTSGYEQFF.

As concerns this clone: The junction differs from germline at one of its ends, possibly a read error. CDR3 DNA sequence: TGTGCCAGCAGTTATTCGGAGGACAGCTCCTATAATTCACCCCTCCACTTT. Translation gives CASSYSEDSSYNSPLHF. This chain connects TRBV10-3 to TRBJ1-6; perhaps TRBD1 as D (6 bases). The CDR3 has 17 residues. Looked up from germline, CDR1 is ENHRY and CDR2 is SYGVKD.

This clone was seen a few times. This sequence joins TRBV18 and TRBJ2-1; D could derive from TRBD1 or TRBD2 (5 bases each). Trimming removed 0 bases from V and 9 bases from J, with 15 bases in between. The CDR3 consists of 15 residues. Germline assignment: CDR1 KGHSH and CDR2 LQKENI. DNA of the CDR3: TGTGCCAGCTCACCACCGCTAGGGGACCCTCCTGAGCAGTTCTTC. As protein: CASSPPLGDPPEQFF.

This sequence joins TRBV4-1 and TRBJ2-1; D is undetermined. The germline gives CDR1 MGHRA, CDR2 YSYEKL. The V gene lost 1 base and the J gene lost 7 bases, with 11 bases spanning the gap. CDR3 length: 14 residues. DNA for the CDR3: TGCGCCAGCAGCCAAGTCCGCCAGTTAAATGAGCAGTTCTTC. Amino acid sequence: CASSQVRQLNEQFF.

The chain couples TRBV18 to TRBJ1-1, with 10 bases matching TRBD1. Germline V lookup: CDR1 KGHSH, CDR2 LQKENI. There are 16 residues in the CDR3. After removal of 1 base from V and 0 bases from J, the junction contained 2 bases not matched to a gene. The CDR3 bases are TGTGCCAGCTCACCACTGGGACAGGGGCTGAACACTGAAGCTTTCTTT. Protein sequence: CASSPLGQGLNTEAFF.